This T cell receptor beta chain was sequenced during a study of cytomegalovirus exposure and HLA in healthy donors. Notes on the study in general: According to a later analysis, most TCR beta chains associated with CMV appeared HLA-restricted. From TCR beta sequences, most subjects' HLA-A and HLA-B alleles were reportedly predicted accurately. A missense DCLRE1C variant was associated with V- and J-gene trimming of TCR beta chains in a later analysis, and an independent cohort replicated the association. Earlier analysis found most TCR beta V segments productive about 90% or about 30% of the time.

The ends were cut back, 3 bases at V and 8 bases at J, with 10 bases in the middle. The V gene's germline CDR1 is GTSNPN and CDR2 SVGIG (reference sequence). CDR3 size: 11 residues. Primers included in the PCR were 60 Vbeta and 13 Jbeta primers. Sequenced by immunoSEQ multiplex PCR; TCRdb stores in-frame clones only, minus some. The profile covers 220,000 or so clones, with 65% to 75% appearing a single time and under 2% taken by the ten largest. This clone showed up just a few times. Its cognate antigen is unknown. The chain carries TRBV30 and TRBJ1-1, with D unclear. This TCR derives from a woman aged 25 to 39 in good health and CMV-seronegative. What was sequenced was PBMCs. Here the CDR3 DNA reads TGTGCCTGGAGACGCGGGCTAGAAGCTTTCTTT. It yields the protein CAWRRGLEAFF.